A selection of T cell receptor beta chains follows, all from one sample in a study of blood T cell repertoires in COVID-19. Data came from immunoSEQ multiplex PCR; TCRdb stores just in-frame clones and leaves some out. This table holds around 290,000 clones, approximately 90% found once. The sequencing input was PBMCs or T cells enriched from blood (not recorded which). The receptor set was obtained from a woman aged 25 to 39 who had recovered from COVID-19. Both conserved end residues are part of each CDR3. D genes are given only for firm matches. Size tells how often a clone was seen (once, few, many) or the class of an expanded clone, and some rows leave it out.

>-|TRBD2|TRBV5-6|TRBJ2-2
CASSLVTSGRSTGELFF
TGTGCCAGCAGCTTGGTTACTAGCGGGAGGAGTACCGGGGAGCTGTTTTTT
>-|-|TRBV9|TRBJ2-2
CASSVTPQADGELFF
TGTGCCAGCAGCGTTACCCCCCAAGCGGACGGGGAGCTGTTTTTT
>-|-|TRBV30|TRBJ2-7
CAWKFSGYEQYF
TGTGCCTGGAAGTTCTCGGGTTACGAGCAGTACTTC
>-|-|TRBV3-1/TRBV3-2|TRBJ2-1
CASSQDYPDNEQFF
TGTGCCAGCAGCCAAGATTACCCGGACAATGAGCAGTTCTTC
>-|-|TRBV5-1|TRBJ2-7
CASKIGGTASYEQYF
TGCGCCAGCAAAATTGGAGGGACAGCCTCCTACGAGCAGTACTTC
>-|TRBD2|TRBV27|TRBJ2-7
CASRLWTSGTSYEQYF
TGTGCCAGCAGACTCTGGACTAGCGGTACCTCCTACGAGCAGTACTTC
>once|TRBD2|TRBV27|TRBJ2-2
CASRGPAGGTGELFF
TGTGCCAGCAGGGGCCCAGCGGGAGGCACCGGGGAGCTGTTTTTT
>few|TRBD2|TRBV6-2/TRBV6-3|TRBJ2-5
CASSRLAGEWETQYF
TGTGCCAGCAGTCGACTAGCGGGAGAGTGGGAGACCCAGTACTTC
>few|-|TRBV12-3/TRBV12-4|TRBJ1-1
CASSFIQGDEAFF
TGTGCCAGCAGTTTTATCCAGGGTGATGAAGCTTTCTTT
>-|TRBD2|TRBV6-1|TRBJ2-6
CASSENASGRALSGANVLTF
TGTGCCAGCAGTGAAAACGCTAGCGGGAGGGCCTTAAGTGGGGCCAACGTCCTGACTTTC
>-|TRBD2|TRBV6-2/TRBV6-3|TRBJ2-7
CASSYRTSGRRQSSYEQYF
TGTGCCAGCAGTTACCGGACTAGCGGGAGGCGCCAAAGCTCCTACGAGCAGTACTTC
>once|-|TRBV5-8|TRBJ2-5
CASSADRFGTQYF
TGTGCCAGCAGCGCTGACAGGTTTGGGACCCAGTACTTC
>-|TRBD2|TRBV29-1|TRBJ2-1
CSVNLLGLAGGNEQFF
TGCAGCGTTAACCTGTTAGGGCTAGCGGGTGGCAATGAGCAGTTCTTC
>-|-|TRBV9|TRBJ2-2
CASSPQIRGVVSGELFF
TGTGCCAGCAGCCCCCAAATCAGGGGGGTAGTTAGCGGGGAGCTGTTTTTT
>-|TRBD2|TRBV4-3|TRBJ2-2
CASSQGSGDNTGELFF
TGCGCCAGCAGCCAAGGTAGCGGGGACAACACCGGGGAGCTGTTTTTT
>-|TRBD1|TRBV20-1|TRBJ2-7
CSASSVRDRAYEQYF
TGCAGTGCTAGTTCGGTGAGAGACAGGGCCTACGAGCAGTACTTC
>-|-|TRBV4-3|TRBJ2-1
CASSQEVGGEQFF
TGCGCCAGCAGCCAAGAAGTAGGCGGTGAGCAGTTCTTC
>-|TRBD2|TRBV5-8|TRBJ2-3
CASSGRTSGVASDTQYF
TGTGCCAGCAGCGGGCGGACTAGCGGCGTAGCGTCAGATACGCAGTATTTT
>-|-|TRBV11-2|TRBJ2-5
CASSLVLTQETQYF
TGTGCCAGCAGCTTAGTACTTACCCAAGAGACCCAGTACTTC
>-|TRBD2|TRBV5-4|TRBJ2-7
CASSLVLAGVLEQYF
TGTGCCAGCAGCTTGGTGTTGGCGGGAGTACTGGAGCAGTACTTC
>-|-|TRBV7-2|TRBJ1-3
CASSLSQGSGNTIYF
TGTGCCAGCAGCCTATCACAGGGTTCTGGAAACACCATATATTTT
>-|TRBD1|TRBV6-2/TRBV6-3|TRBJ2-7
CASSYGGQGGEQYF
TGTGCCAGCAGTTACGGGGGACAGGGAGGCGAGCAGTACTTC
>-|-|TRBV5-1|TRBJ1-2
CASSLGPQGGYTF
TGCGCCAGCAGCTTGGGTCCCCAGGGTGGCTACACCTTC
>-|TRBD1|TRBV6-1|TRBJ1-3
CASSETGGSGNTIYF
TGTGCCAGCAGTGAAACAGGGGGCTCTGGAAACACCATATATTTT
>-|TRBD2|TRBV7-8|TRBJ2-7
CASSWTSGYEQYF
TGTGCCAGCAGCTGGACTAGCGGCTACGAGCAGTACTTC
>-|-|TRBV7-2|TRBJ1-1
CASSREWLNTEAFF
TGTGCCAGCAGCCGGGAATGGTTGAACACTGAAGCTTTCTTT
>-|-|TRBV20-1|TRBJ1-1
CSATGTEAFF
TGCAGTGCTACAGGGACTGAAGCTTTCTTT
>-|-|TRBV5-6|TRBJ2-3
CASLQGLGTDTQYF
TGTGCCAGCCTTCAGGGGCTGGGCACAGATACGCAGTATTTT
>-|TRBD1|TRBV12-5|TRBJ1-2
CASGRDRVGGYTF
TGTGCTAGTGGCAGAGACAGGGTGGGTGGCTACACCTTC
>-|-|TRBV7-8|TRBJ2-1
CASSPSRNEQFF
TGTGCCAGCAGCCCCTCGCGCAATGAGCAGTTCTTC
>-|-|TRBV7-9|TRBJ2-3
CASSLGLNTDTQYF
TGTGCCAGCAGCCTCGGACTAAACACAGATACGCAGTATTTT
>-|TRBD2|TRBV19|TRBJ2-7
CASKVDGLAGSYEQYF
TGTGCCAGTAAGGTGGATGGACTAGCGGGGTCCTACGAGCAGTACTTC
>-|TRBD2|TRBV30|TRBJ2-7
CAWSFPQTSGNHEQYF
TGTGCCTGGAGTTTCCCCCAGACTAGCGGGAACCACGAGCAGTACTTC
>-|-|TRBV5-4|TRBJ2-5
CASSQPYGQETQYF
TGTGCCAGCAGCCAACCCTATGGTCAAGAGACCCAGTACTTC
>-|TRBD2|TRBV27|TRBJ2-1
CASRTAGGFYNEQFF
TGTGCCAGCAGAACAGCGGGAGGTTTCTACAATGAGCAGTTCTTC
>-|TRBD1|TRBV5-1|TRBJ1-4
CASSRTGQANEKLFF
TGCGCCAGCAGCCGAACGGGACAGGCTAATGAAAAACTGTTTTTT
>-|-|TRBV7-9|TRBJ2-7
CASSPSPFPYEQYF
TGTGCCAGCAGCCCAAGCCCTTTCCCCTACGAGCAGTACTTC